This note documents a single T cell receptor beta chain sequence. CDR3 length: 15 residues. V dropped 4 bases and J dropped 5; count of bases not matched to a gene: 5. Per the germline V gene, CDR1 is SGHNT and CDR2 is YYREEE (reference sequence). From the RT-PCR reads, TCRdb called clonotypes with MiXCR, one entry per CDR3 protein. The repertoire holds 650,000 to 800,000 distinct CDR3 sequences, with more than 13% as singletons. The gene calls are TRBV5-4 and TRBJ2-3; 12 nucleotides align to TRBD1. The TCR originated in a female donor in good health, serving as a healthy control. The material sequenced was memory CD4+ T cells from blood. The CDR3 nucleotides read TGTGCCAGCAGCGCGGGACAGGGGGCTGGAGATACGCAGTATTTT. Its protein product is CASSAGQGAGDTQYF.